Below, 13 T cell receptor beta chains from the same sample are listed, as sequenced in a study of neurological immune-mediated disorders (dated by TCRdb to about 2019). Receptor amplification or capture employed 5' RACE. Sequencing was carried out with an Illumina HiSeq 2500. TCRdb trimmed public reads at Q25 via fastp, called clones via MiXCR and kept in-frame beta chains. Identical CDR3 proteins give one entry, which carries the most common genes and DNA. In this sample the table shows 50,000 to 80,000 distinct CDR3 sequences, 3.4% of which occur a single time. The biggest ten clones account for approximately 3.7% of the sample. Sequencing used PBMCs. Every receptor here comes from a man aged 35 to 55 with multiple sclerosis.

This clonotype was detected ten times or more. The chain is built from TRBV20-1 and TRBJ1-1; TRBD1 might be the D (6 bases). This CDR3 has 15 amino acids. Germline assignment: CDR1 DFQATT and CDR2 SNEGSKA (reference sequence). Trimming pared 5 bases from V and 0 bases from J, leaving 16 bases between. The CDR3 nucleotides read TGCAGTGCTCCGCGGGGCGGACAGATGAACACTGAAGCTTTCTTT. Protein product: CSAPRGGQMNTEAFF.

This clonotype turned up a few times. J is TRBJ1-3 and V is TRBV11-2; 7 bases align to TRBD1. CDR1 SGHAT and CDR2 FQNNGV come from the germline V gene. The CDR3 length is 14 residues. V shed 11 bases and J 1 base; nucleotides not matched to a gene: 8. The CDR3 spells CAAGGTASGNTIYF. CDR3 nucleotides: TGTGCCGCTGGGGGGACAGCATCTGGAAACACCATATATTTT.

This clonotype was observed a few times. This may arise from a read error, as a much more abundant clone is one base away. CDR3 sequence: CAISETSEKQFF. Written as DNA, the CDR3 is TGTGCCATCAGTGAGACAAGCGAAAAGCAGTTCTTC. The V call is TRBV10-3, the J call TRBJ2-1; D gene uncertain. The CDR3 loop spans 12 amino acids. The V gene lost 2 bases and the J gene lost 11 bases, with 10 bases spanning the gap. Germline loops: CDR1 ENHRY, CDR2 SYGVKD.

This clonotype was recorded many times. This chain connects TRBV12-3 or TRBV12-4 to TRBJ2-1; tentatively, D is TRBD1 or TRBD2 (5 bases each). The CDR3 loop spans 13 amino acids. Trimming shortened V by 5 bases and J by 4 bases, and 9 bases separated the two germline ends. The CDR3 nucleotides are TGTGCCAGCAGTGAGGGGTTGTACAATGAGCAGTTCTTC. It encodes CASSEGLYNEQFF.

This clonotype has a count of ten or more. The chain uses TRBV5-1 and TRBJ1-1; no clear D. Between the trimmed V and J ends, which lost 0 bases and 2 bases, there was a span of 11 bases. Germline CDR1 reads SGHRS; CDR2 reads YFSETQ. CDR3 length: 15 residues. This CDR3 is CASSLAQGRNTEAFF. In DNA, the CDR3 is TGCGCCAGCAGCTTGGCCCAAGGGAGAAACACTGAAGCTTTCTTT.

This clonotype was observed many times. The chain has TRBV5-6 and TRBJ2-1; tentative D call: TRBD2 (6 bases). In germline, CDR1 is SGHDT, CDR2 YYEEEE. The CDR3 has 13 amino acids. The V end was cut by 5 bases, the J end by 7 bases, with 13 bases between. The CDR3 reads CASRTRLVNEQFF. DNA of the CDR3: TGTGCCAGCAGGACCCGACTAGTTAATGAGCAGTTCTTC.

This clonotype was recorded at least ten times. J is TRBJ1-1 and V is TRBV12-3 or TRBV12-4; TRBD1 might be the D (5 bases). Trimming removed 6 bases from V and 6 bases from J, with 11 bases in between. The CDR3 totals 12 residues. The CDR3 DNA follows: TGTGCCAGCAGGCCCCTCAGGGCTGAAGCTTTCTTT. Amino acid sequence: CASRPLRAEAFF.

The sample holds many counts of this clonotype. V is TRBV5-1 and J is TRBJ2-1; 8 nucleotides align to TRBD1. The CDR3 totals 12 residues. Losses at the gene ends were 7 bases for V and 7 bases for J; bases not matched to a gene: 4. CDR1 and CDR2 from the germline V gene are SGHRS and YFSETQ. The DNA for the CDR3 is TGCGCCAGCGGTCAGGGGGCGAATGAGCAGTTCTTC. Protein product: CASGQGANEQFF.

This clonotype was picked up many times. V is TRBV27 and J is TRBJ1-1; 12 bases are a match to TRBD1. Per the germline V gene, CDR1 is MNHEY and CDR2 is SMNVEV (reference sequence). The CDR3 is 16 residues long. V lost 2 bases to trimming and J lost 5 bases; unmatched junction nucleotides: 6. This CDR3 is CASSLGGQGARTEAFF. The DNA of the CDR3 is TGTGCCAGCAGTTTAGGGGGACAGGGGGCTCGAACTGAAGCTTTCTTT.

A word on this clonotype: Being one base from a much bigger clone, this may be a read error. The chain employs TRBV12-3 or TRBV12-4 and TRBJ1-2; D gene ambiguous. This CDR3 is 12 amino acids long. The DNA for the CDR3 is TGTGACAGCAGTTTGGGAGGCGGATTTTACACCTTC. Translated, it gives CDSSLGGGFYTF.

Ten or more counts support this clonotype. The genes are TRBV3-1 and TRBJ1-1; 7 bases are a match to TRBD1. V shed 2 bases, J shed 7 bases, and the junction held 10 bases outside the gene matches. Germline CDR1 reads LGHDT; CDR2 reads YNNKEL (reference sequence). This CDR3 comprises 15 residues. The CDR3: CASSQLSTGVGEAFF. As DNA, the CDR3 is TGTGCCAGCAGCCAATTATCTACAGGGGTTGGTGAAGCTTTCTTT.

This clonotype was seen ten or more times. The rearrangement uses TRBV7-2 and TRBJ2-1; D call uncertain. The germline V gene has CDR1 SGHTA and CDR2 FQGNSA. This CDR3 comprises 14 residues. V lost 3 bases and J 6 bases, leaving 12 bases between the germline ends. CDR3 nucleotides: TGTGCCAGCAGCTTGGGTAGCCGAGTCAATGAGCAGTTCTTC. Encoded protein: CASSLGSRVNEQFF.

At least ten counts were recorded for this clonotype. The rearrangement links TRBV5-1 to TRBJ2-7; 14 bases map to TRBD2. Germline V CDR1 and CDR2: SGHRS, YFSETQ. J gave up 4 bases and V 3 bases, and 6 bases lay outside the gene matches. This CDR3 is 16 amino acids long. Here the CDR3 reads CASSSGTSGSGYEQYF. The CDR3 nucleotides are TGCGCCAGCAGCTCCGGGACTAGCGGGAGTGGGTACGAGCAGTACTTC.